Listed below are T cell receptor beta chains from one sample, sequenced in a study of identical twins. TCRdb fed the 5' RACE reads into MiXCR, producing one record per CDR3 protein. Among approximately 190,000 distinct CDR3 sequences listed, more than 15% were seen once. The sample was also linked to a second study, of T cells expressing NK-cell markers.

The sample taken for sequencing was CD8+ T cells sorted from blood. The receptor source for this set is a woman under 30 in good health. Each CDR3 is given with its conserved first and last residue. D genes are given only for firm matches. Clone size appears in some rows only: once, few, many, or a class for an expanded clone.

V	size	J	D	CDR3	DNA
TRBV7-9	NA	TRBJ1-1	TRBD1	CASSLVRGPDTEAFF	TGTGCCAGCAGCTTAGTAAGGGGGCCGGACACTGAAGCTTTCTTT
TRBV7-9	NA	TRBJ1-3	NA	CASSFSDSGNTIYF	TGTGCCAGCAGCTTTTCCGACTCTGGAAACACCATATATTTT
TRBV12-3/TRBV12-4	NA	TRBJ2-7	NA	CASRGTNEQYF	TGTGCCAGCAGGGGGACAAACGAGCAGTACTTC
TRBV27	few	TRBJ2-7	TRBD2	CASRPQNSGSYEQYF	TGTGCCAGCCGACCTCAAAATAGCGGGAGCTACGAGCAGTACTTC
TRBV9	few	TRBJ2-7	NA	CASSVGDVGSYEQYF	TGTGCCAGCAGCGTAGGGGACGTAGGATCCTACGAGCAGTACTTC
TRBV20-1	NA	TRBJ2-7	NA	CSANVGSNEQYF	TGCAGTGCTAATGTCGGCTCCAACGAGCAGTACTTC
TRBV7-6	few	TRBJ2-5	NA	CASSYRAFEETQYF	TGTGCCAGCAGCTATAGGGCCTTCGAAGAGACCCAGTACTTC
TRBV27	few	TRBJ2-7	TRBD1	CASSLNRGYEQYF	TGTGCCAGCAGTTTGAACAGGGGCTACGAGCAGTACTTC
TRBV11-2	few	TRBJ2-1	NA	CASSSPDSLNNEQFF	TGTGCCAGCAGCTCGCCGGACAGCCTAAACAATGAGCAGTTCTTC
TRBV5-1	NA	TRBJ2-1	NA	CASSLQRSNNEQFF	TGCGCCAGCAGCTTGCAGCGGTCAAACAATGAGCAGTTCTTC
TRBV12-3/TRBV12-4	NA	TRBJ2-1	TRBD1	CASSPDRGESYNEQFF	TGTGCCAGCAGTCCAGACAGGGGCGAGTCCTACAATGAGCAGTTCTTC
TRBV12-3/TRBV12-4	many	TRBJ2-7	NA	CASRDLGHSYEQYF	TGTGCCAGCCGTGATCTCGGGCACTCCTACGAGCAGTACTTC
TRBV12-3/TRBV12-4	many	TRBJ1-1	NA	CASSLFEGEEAFF	TGTGCCAGCAGTTTATTTGAAGGGGAGGAAGCTTTCTTT
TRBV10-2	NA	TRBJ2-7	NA	CASSDLGGSAYEQYF	TGCGCCAGCAGTGACCTTGGAGGCAGCGCCTACGAGCAGTACTTC
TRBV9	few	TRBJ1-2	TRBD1	CATSDRENGYTF	TGTGCCACCTCCGACAGGGAAAATGGCTACACCTTC
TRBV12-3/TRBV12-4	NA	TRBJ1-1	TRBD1	CASSLPATASKGATEAFF	TGTGCCAGCAGTTTACCCGCGACAGCAAGCAAGGGGGCCACTGAAGCTTTCTTT
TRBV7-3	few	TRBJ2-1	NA	CASSLMEDGVYNEQFF	TGTGCCAGCAGCTTAATGGAGGACGGAGTCTACAATGAGCAGTTCTTC
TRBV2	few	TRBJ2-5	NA	CASSGAGTQYF	TGTGCCAGCAGTGGGGCCGGGACCCAGTACTTC
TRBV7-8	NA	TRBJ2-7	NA	CASSPPWDIAEQYF	TGTGCCAGCAGCCCCCCTTGGGACATAGCCGAGCAGTACTTC
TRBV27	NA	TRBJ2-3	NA	CASSSLLEAPDTQYF	TGTGCCAGCAGTTCGCTTCTAGAGGCCCCAGATACGCAGTATTTT
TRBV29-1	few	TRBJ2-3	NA	CSAVPFYRDTQYF	TGCAGCGCCGTCCCTTTCTACAGGGATACGCAGTATTTT
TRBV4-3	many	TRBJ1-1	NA	CASSQGGGNTEAFF	TGCGCCAGCAGCCAAGGGGGCGGGAACACTGAAGCTTTCTTT